This record covers a single TCR beta chain. The antigen it recognizes is unknown. No per-base quality is available; no much larger clone lies one base away. Peripheral blood CD8+ and CD4+ T cells from healthy donors, Susac syndrome patients and multiple sclerosis patients were profiled using high-throughput TCR beta sequencing. The multiple sclerosis controls were treatment-naive patients whose relapsing-remitting disease, either stable or active, fulfilled the revised McDonald criteria. Bulk CD8+ and CD4+ T cells were purified magnetically by negative isolation, whereas CD8+ TEMRA cells were enriched by FACS. Blood was collected in EDTA tubes and processed within 24 hours, with PBMCs isolated through density gradient centrifugation. PBMCs intended for TCR sequencing were cryopreserved in liquid nitrogen and were subsequently thawed in a 37 degrees C water bath. The sorted or isolated CD4+, CD8+ and CD8+ TEMRA cells reached a purity of at least 90%.

Trimming at the junction amounts to 7 bases on V and 4 bases on J, and the germline ends lie 7 bases apart. There are 11 amino acids in the CDR3, from cysteine to phenylalanine inclusive. Of the read, only the CDR3 DNA is kept; its 33 bases are in frame from base 1. Looking up the germline V gene (reference sequence) yields CDR1 LNHDA and CDR2 SQIVND. The data are from a study of CD8 T cells in Susac syndrome (dated by TCRdb to the late 2010s). Concerning the study at large: Whether CD8+ T cell activation and differentiation in Susac syndrome was antigen driven was tested using repertoire sequencing. CD8+ T cell repertoire clonality was compared between more than 9 healthy donors, approximately 14 Susac syndrome patients and approximately 16 multiple sclerosis patients.

The study at large found these results: The number of individuals in the TCR sequencing and HLA analysis was acknowledged as relatively small.

RNA was extracted with the RNeasy kit and roughly 0.45 to 1 ug was reverse transcribed using random hexamers. TCR beta CDR3 regions were amplified with the immunoSEQ multiplex PCR assay covering 54 Vbeta and 13 Jbeta segments. To correct PCR amplification bias, a synthetic template baseline was used for both primer optimization and computational correction. Per the original workflow: Reads were annotated to V, D and J genes according to IMGT and were analyzed with immunoSEQ Analyzer, with only productive sequences retained. Clonality was calculated as one minus the Shannon entropy normalized by log2 of the number of productive unique sequences. For each patient and control, public and private clones were evaluated within the 100 most prevalent clones. A clone was defined as Susac-specific if it was absent from the healthy and MS cohorts, from about a thousand published viral clones and from other ImmuneACCESS disease sequences. TCRdb cleaned the public reads at Q25 with fastp, built clones with MiXCR and kept in-frame beta chains. All rows with the same CDR3 protein become a single entry with the most common DNA and genes. TCRdb assigned the V and J calls; the authors' analysis was not used. This sample is represented by about 400,000 distinct CDR3 sequences; 85% of them were singletons. The top ten clones comprise about 0.12% of the sample.

Material for sequencing was CD8+ T cells from PBMCs. This TCR was sampled from a human donor with multiple sclerosis. The chain is made from TRBV19 and TRBJ1-2; the D segment could be TRBD1, given 6 matching bases. The CDR3 amino acid sequence is: CASIGGYGYTF. The nucleotides read TGTGCCAGTATAGGGGGCTATGGCTACACCTTC.